This T cell receptor (beta chain) is drawn from a study of blood T cell repertoires in COVID-19. Overall study: From the United States, Italy and Spain came samples of acute and convalescent COVID-19. PBMCs, B-cell-depleted T cells, or T cells were the source of the cDNA or gDNA that made up the material.

Per the study methods: Using reference gene primer amplification, nucleated cell counts were estimated. TCRdb's table, derived via immunoSEQ multiplex PCR, lists solely in-frame clones and lacks some. The D gene and trimming were derived from the DNA, and the V and J assignments and clone size from that table. The table has about 100,000 clones, 70% to 80% seen once. Germline V CDR1 and CDR2: MGHDK, SYGVNS. The CDR3 is made up of 15 amino acids. V lost 3 bases and J lost 6; bases outside the gene matches: 9. V gene TRBV25-1 combines with J gene TRBJ1-2; TRBD1 matches 8 bases. The material sequenced was peripheral blood. This sequence originates from a man between 65 and 85 years old with active or convalescent COVID-19. The CDR3 region is CASSDSGQGVHGYTF. For the CDR3, the DNA is TGTGCCAGCAGTGATTCTGGACAGGGAGTCCATGGCTACACCTTC.